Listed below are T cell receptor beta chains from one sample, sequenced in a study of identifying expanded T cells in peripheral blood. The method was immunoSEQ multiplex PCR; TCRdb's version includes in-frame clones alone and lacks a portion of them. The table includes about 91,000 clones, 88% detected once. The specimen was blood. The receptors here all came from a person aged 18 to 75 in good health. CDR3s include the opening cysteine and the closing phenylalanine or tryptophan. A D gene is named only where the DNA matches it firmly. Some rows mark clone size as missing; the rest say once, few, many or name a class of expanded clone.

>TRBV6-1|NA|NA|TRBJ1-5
TGTGCCAGCGTAGTGGGCAATCAGCCCCAGCATTTT
CASVVGNQPQHF
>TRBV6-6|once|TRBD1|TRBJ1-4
TGTGCCAGCAGGCCTTGGACAGGGGGTGCTGAAAAACTGTTTTTT
CASRPWTGGAEKLFF
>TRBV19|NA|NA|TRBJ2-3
TGTGCCAGTAGTATTTCTACGGTTTTCTGGTTAGATGGGGATACGCAGTATTTT
CASSISTVFWLDGDTQYF
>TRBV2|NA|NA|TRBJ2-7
TGTGCCAGCGTAATCGGAGAGCAGTACTTC
CASVIGEQYF
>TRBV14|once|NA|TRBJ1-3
TGTGCCAGCAGCCAACGCATAACCTCTGGAAACACCATATATTTT
CASSQRITSGNTIYF
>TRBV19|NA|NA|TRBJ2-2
TGTGCCAGTAGTTCCCCTACCGGGAACACCGGGGAGCTGTTTTTT
CASSSPTGNTGELFF
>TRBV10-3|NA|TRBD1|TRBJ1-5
TGTGCCATCAGTGAGTGGAGAACAGGGGTCCTCAATCAGCCCCAGCATTTT
CAISEWRTGVLNQPQHF
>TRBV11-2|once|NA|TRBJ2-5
TGTGCCAGCAGCCTTAGGGACCGACAGGAGACCCAGTACTTC
CASSLRDRQETQYF
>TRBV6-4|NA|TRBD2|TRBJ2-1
TGTGCCAGCAGTGACTCGAAGGGGACTAGCAATGAGCAGTTCTTC
CASSDSKGTSNEQFF
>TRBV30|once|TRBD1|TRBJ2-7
TGTGCCTGGAGTACGGACAGGGCGCACGAGCAGTACTTC
CAWSTDRAHEQYF
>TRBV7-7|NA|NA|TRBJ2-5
TGTGCCAGCAGCCTTTTTGGAAGCCAAGAGACCCAGTACTTC
CASSLFGSQETQYF
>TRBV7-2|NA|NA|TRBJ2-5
TGTGCCAGCAGCTTAGACACGGGGGCGCTTGGGGAGACCCAGTACTTC
CASSLDTGALGETQYF
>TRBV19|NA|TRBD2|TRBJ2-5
TGTGCCAGTAGTAGGACTAGCGGGATTGAGACCCAGTACTTC
CASSRTSGIETQYF
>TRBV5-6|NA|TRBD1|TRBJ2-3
TGTGCCAGCAGCTTTGGGACAGGGGCGAGCACAGATACGCAGTATTTT
CASSFGTGASTDTQYF
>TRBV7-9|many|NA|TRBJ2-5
TGTGCCGGTCACACGGTTAACCAAGAGACCCAGTACTTC
CAGHTVNQETQYF
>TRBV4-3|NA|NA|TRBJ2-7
TGCGCCAGCAGCCAAGGCTTGGGCTACGAGCAGTACTTC
CASSQGLGYEQYF
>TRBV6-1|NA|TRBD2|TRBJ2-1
TGTGCCAGCAGTGGTAGCGGGGGAGGGTACAATGAGCAGTTCTTC
CASSGSGGGYNEQFF
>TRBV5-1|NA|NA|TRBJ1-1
TGCGCCAGCAGCTTGGTGGTTAAGGACGCTGAAGCTTTCTTT
CASSLVVKDAEAFF
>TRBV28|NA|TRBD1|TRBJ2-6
TGTGCCAGCAGTTCGACAGGGGGCAGCTCCTCTGGGGCCAACGTCCTGACTTTC
CASSSTGGSSSGANVLTF
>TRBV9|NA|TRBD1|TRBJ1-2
TGTGCCAGCATGGGAGGGGGCTACTATGGCTACACCTTC
CASMGGGYYGYTF
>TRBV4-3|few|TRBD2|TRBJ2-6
TGCGCCAGCAGCCAAGATCGGGGGGCTGGGGCCAACGTCCTGACTTTC
CASSQDRGAGANVLTF
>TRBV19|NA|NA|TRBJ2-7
TGTGCCAGTAAGGATCAGGCTTTCCTACCCTACGAGCAGTACTTC
CASKDQAFLPYEQYF
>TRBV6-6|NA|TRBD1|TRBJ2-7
TGTGCCAGCAGTAGACCCGGGACAGGAGCCTACGAGCAGTACTTC
CASSRPGTGAYEQYF
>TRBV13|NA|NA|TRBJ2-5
TGTGCCAGCAGCTTAGCCCAAGAGACCCAGTACTTC
CASSLAQETQYF
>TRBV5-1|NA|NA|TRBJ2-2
TGCGCCAGCAGCTTGACGAGGGGTACCGGGGAGCTGTTTTTT
CASSLTRGTGELFF